Listed here are 17 T cell receptor beta chains from one sample, sequenced in a study of blood T cell repertoires in COVID-19. Clones were sequenced by immunoSEQ multiplex PCR, and TCRdb holds only the in-frame ones, with some missing. The table has about 190,000 clones, less than 85% seen once. The sequenced sample was peripheral blood. These receptors all come from a man in his forties or fifties who had recovered from COVID-19.

The chain carries TRBV11-1 and TRBJ2-7, with 12 bases aligning to TRBD2. The CDR3 covers 15 residues. Germline values: CDR1 SGHAT, CDR2 FQDESV (reference sequence). The ends lost 5 bases at V and 3 bases at J; junction bases unmatched: 5. CDR3 in DNA: TGTGCCAGCAGCCCCCGGACTAGCGGGATCTACGAGCAGTACTTC. This sequence encodes CASSPRTSGIYEQYF.

The chain combines TRBV5-1 with TRBJ2-1, with 7 bases identical to TRBD2. After removal of 2 bases from V and 8 bases from J, the junction contained 13 bases not matched to a gene. Germline loops: CDR1 SGHRS, CDR2 YFSETQ. This CDR3 has 16 amino acids. The CDR3 DNA sequence: TGCGCCAGCAGCTTTGATAGGGCTAGCGGCGGACATGAGCAGTTCTTC. Protein product: CASSFDRASGGHEQFF.

V gene TRBV7-2 combines with J gene TRBJ2-2; 7 bases match TRBD2. The CDR3 runs 17 residues. Germline V gene sequence: CDR1 SGHTA, CDR2 FQGNSA. Germline trimming cut 4 bases from V and 5 bases from J; bases unmatched to any gene: 13. The DNA of the CDR3 is TGTGCCAGCAGCTCGAGCTTACGCGGGAGACAGACCGGGGAGCTGTTTTTT. Translation gives CASSSSLRGRQTGELFF.

This chain connects TRBV7-6 to TRBJ2-2, with D possibly being TRBD1 (6 bases). In germline, CDR1 is SGHVS, CDR2 FNYEAQ. The CDR3 totals 15 residues. V gave up 5 bases and J gave up 0 bases, with 10 bases separating them. CDR3 residues: CASSTGTTNTGELFF. As DNA, the CDR3 is TGTGCCAGCAGCACCGGGACAACGAACACCGGGGAGCTGTTTTTT.

Only a few counts were recorded for this clone. The chain carries TRBV28 and TRBJ2-7, with a weak D call TRBD1 (6 bases). Trimming took 6 bases from V and 5 from J, leaving 11 bases between them. The CDR3 runs 12 residues. Germline CDR1 MDHEN, CDR2 SYDVKM. The CDR3 nucleotides read TGTGCCAGCAGCTTAAACAGGGACGAGCAGTACTTC. Amino acids: CASSLNRDEQYF.

The chain combines TRBV15 with TRBJ2-3; TRBD2 might be the D (6 bases). The V end was cut by 0 bases, the J end by 8 bases, with 15 bases between. Germline V CDR1 and CDR2: LNHNV, YYDKDF (reference sequence). The CDR3 extends over 15 amino acids. CDR3 DNA: TGTGCCACCAGCAGAGATGACCGGGAGTGGGTTACGCAGTATTTT. It specifies CATSRDDREWVTQYF.

The chain employs TRBV7-2 and TRBJ2-7; weak D call: TRBD1 (6 bases). From germline, CDR1 is SGHTA and CDR2 FQGNSA. V lost 5 bases, J lost 4 bases, and 15 bases lay in between. The CDR3 is 14 residues long. CDR3 sequence reads: CASSQPTGRYEQYF. As DNA, the CDR3 is TGTGCCAGCAGCCAACCGACAGGAAGGTACGAGCAGTACTTC.

The chain links TRBV28 to TRBJ2-7, with 10 bases lining up with TRBD2. The CDR3 has 14 residues. Germline lookup yields CDR1 MDHEN and CDR2 SYDVKM. J lost 4 bases, V lost 6 bases, and 6 bases had no gene match. Here the CDR3 reads CASRRTSGKYEQYF. DNA for the CDR3: TGTGCCAGCAGGCGGACTAGCGGCAAATACGAGCAGTACTTC.

This chain connects TRBV19 to TRBJ2-6; a weak D match, TRBD1 (5 bases). The CDR3 loop spans 15 amino acids. V shed 9 bases and J shed 4 bases, with 16 bases lying between them. Germline V CDR1 and CDR2: LNHDA, SQIVND (reference sequence). CDR3 in DNA: TGTGCCAGCTATAAAAGGGGTTCCGGGGCCAACGTCCTGACTTTC. Amino acid sequence: CASYKRGSGANVLTF.

The rearrangement links TRBV3-1 (or the pseudogene TRBV3-2) to TRBJ2-3, with 8 bases aligning to TRBD2. Per germline, CDR1 LGHDT and CDR2 YNNKEL (reference sequence). The CDR3 loop spans 14 amino acids. The V and J ends lost 3 bases and 5 bases, in that order; junction bases with no gene match: 4. The CDR3 loop is CASSQGSGGDTQYF. The CDR3 bases are TGTGCCAGCAGCCAGGGAAGCGGGGGAGATACGCAGTATTTT.

The chain combines TRBV4-2 with TRBJ2-2; possible D gene TRBD2, 5 bases. From germline, CDR1 is LGHNA and CDR2 YNFKEQ. Trimming removed 1 base from V and 1 base from J, with 7 bases in between. CDR3 length equals 15 residues. This CDR3 is CASSQASRNTGELFF. In nucleotides, the CDR3 is TGTGCCAGCAGCCAAGCTAGCCGGAACACCGGGGAGCTGTTTTTT.

This chain uses TRBV5-5 with TRBJ2-7; D unresolved. With 1 base removed from V and 4 bases from J, the gap between germline ends came to 15 bases. The CDR3 contains 15 residues. CDR1 is SGHKS and CDR2 is YYEKEE in the germline V gene (reference sequence). The CDR3 DNA is TGTGCCAGCAGCTTGATGGGCCAGCAAACGTACGAGCAGTACTTC. Residues: CASSLMGQQTYEQYF.

The V gene is TRBV7-2, the J gene TRBJ2-3; 10 bases fit TRBD2. The CDR3 is 16 residues long. The J segment lost 5 bases and the V segment lost 4 bases, leaving 9 bases of the junction unmatched. Germline CDR1 SGHTA, CDR2 FQGNSA. The CDR3 here is CASSSPGLAVEDTQYF. CDR3 in DNA: TGTGCCAGCAGCTCACCCGGACTAGCGGTAGAAGATACGCAGTATTTT.

The chain recombines TRBV2 with TRBJ2-7; D gene ambiguous. The CDR3 is made up of 13 amino acids. V was clipped by 8 bases and J by 2 bases, with 13 bases between them. CDR1 SNHLY and CDR2 FYNNEI come from the germline V gene. The CDR3 region has the DNA TGTGCCAGCGTAAAGCCGTCCGCCTACGAGCAGTACTTC. It codes for CASVKPSAYEQYF.

CDR3 loop: CASSPRTSGDQETQYF. The CDR3 region has the DNA TGTGCCAGCAGTCCCCGGACTAGCGGGGACCAAGAGACCCAGTACTTC. The chain recombines TRBV7-8 with TRBJ2-5, with 12 bases matching TRBD2. Unmatched junction bases numbered 5, after V lost 6 bases and J lost 0 bases. The CDR3 has 16 amino acids. The germline gives CDR1 SGHVS, CDR2 FQNEAQ.

This chain connects TRBV6-5 to TRBJ2-2; 9 bases agree with TRBD2. Germline CDR1 reads MNHEY; CDR2 reads SVGAGI. V dropped 8 bases and J dropped 7; count of bases not matched to a gene: 11. The CDR3 extends over 15 amino acids. The CDR3 DNA reads as TGTGCCAGCGGTCGAGGCGGGAGGGCCGGCGGGGAGCTGTTTTTT. Its protein is CASGRGGRAGGELFF.

This sequence joins TRBV9 and TRBJ1-4; TRBD1 might be the D (5 bases). CDR3 size: 17 residues. Germline V lookup: CDR1 SGDLS, CDR2 YYNGEE. Between the trimmed V and J ends, which lost 4 bases and 3 bases, there was a span of 19 bases. This chain's CDR3 is CASSPLGLGEANEKLFF. In DNA form, the CDR3 reads TGTGCCAGCAGCCCCCTGGGGCTCGGGGAGGCTAATGAAAAACTGTTTTTT.